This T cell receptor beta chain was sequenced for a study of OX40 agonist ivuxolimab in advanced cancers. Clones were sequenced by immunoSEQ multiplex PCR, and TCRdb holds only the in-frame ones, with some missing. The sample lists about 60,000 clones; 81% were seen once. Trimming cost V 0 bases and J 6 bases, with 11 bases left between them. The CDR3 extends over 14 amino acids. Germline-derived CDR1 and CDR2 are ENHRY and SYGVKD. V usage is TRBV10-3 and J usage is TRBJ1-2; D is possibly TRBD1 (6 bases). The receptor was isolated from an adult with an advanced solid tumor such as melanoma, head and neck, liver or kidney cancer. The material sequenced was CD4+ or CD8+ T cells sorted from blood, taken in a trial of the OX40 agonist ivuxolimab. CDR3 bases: TGTGCCATCAGTGAGTCAAAAGGGGGTGATGGCTACACCTTC. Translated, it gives CAISESKGGDGYTF.